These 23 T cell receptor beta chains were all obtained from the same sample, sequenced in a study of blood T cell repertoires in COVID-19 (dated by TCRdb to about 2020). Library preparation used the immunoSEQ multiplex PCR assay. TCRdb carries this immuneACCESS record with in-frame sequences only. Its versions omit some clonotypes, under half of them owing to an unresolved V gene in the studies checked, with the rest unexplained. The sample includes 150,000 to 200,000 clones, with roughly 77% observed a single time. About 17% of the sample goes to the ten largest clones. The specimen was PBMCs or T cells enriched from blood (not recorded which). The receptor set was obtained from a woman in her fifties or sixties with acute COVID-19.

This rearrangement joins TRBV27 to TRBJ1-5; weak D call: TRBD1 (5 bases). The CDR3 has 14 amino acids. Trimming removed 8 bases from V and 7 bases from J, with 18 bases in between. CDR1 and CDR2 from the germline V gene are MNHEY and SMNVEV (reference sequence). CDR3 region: CASSEGVPGQPQHF. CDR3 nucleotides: TGTGCCAGCTCAGAAGGGGTCCCCGGACAGCCCCAGCATTTT.

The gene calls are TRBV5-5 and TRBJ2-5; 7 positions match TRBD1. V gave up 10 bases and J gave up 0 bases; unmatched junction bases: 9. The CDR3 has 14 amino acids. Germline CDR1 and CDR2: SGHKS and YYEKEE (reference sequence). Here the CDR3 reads CAANLGTDQETQYF. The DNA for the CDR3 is TGTGCCGCAAACCTAGGGACAGACCAAGAGACCCAGTACTTC.

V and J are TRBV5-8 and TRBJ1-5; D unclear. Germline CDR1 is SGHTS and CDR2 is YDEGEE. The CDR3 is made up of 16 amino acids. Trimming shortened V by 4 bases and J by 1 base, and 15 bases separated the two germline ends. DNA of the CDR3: TGTGCCAGCAGCCGGCGGGCAGGTATAAGCAATCAGCCCCAGCATTTT. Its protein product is CASSRRAGISNQPQHF.

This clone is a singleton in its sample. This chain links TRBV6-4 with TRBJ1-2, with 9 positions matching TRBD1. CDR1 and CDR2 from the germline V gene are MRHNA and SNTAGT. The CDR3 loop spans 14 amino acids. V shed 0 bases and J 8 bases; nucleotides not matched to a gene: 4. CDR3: CASSDSGTGIGYTF. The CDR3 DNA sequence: TGTGCCAGCAGTGACTCTGGGACAGGGATAGGCTACACCTTC.

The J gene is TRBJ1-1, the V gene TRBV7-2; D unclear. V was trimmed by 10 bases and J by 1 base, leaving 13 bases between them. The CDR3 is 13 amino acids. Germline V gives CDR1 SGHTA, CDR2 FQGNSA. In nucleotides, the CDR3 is TGTGCCATCCGCTCGTCGGGGAACACTGAAGCTTTCTTT. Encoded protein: CAIRSSGNTEAFF.

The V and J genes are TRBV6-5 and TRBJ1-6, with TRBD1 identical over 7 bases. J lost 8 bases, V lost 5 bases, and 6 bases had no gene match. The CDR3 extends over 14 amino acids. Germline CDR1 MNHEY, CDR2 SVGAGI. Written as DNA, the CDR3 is TGTGCCAGCAGTCCAGCAGGGGGGTATTCACCCCTCCACTTT. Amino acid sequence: CASSPAGGYSPLHF.

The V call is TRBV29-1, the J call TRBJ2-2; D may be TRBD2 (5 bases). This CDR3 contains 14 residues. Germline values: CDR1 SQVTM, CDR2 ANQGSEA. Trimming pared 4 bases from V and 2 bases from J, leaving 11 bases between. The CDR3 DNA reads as TGCAGCGTTGGGAGCGGAGCCAACACCGGGGAGCTGTTTTTT. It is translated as CSVGSGANTGELFF.

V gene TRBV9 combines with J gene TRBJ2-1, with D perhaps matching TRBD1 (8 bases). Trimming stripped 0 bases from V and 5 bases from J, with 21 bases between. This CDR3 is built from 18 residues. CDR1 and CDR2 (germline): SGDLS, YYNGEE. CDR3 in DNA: TGTGCCAGCAGCGTAGACCCTACAGGGGGGGGGCCCAACAATGAGCAGTTCTTC. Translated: CASSVDPTGGGPNNEQFF.

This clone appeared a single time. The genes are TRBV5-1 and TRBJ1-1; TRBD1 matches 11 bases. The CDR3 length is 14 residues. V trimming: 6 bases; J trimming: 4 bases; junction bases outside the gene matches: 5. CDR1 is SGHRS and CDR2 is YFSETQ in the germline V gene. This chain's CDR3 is CASMRTGGITEAFF. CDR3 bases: TGCGCCAGCATGCGGACAGGGGGCATCACTGAAGCTTTCTTT.

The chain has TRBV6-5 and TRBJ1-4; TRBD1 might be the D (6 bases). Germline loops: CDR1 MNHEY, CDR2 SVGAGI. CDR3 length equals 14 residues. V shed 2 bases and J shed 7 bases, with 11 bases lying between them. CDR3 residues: CASSYTGQVEKLFF. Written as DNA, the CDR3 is TGTGCCAGCAGTTACACGGGACAAGTTGAAAAACTGTTTTTT.

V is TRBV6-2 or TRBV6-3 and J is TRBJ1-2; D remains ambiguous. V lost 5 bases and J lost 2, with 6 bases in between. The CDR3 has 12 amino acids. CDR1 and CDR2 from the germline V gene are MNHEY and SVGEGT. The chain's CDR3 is CASSPVNYGYTF. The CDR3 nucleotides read TGTGCCAGCAGTCCGGTAAACTATGGCTACACCTTC.

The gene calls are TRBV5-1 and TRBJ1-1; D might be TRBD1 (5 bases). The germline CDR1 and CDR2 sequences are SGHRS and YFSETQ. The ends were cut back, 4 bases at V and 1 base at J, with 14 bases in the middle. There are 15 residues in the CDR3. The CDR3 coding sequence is TGCGCCAGCAGCCTCCGAGGTCAGGGGAACACTGAAGCTTTCTTT. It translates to CASSLRGQGNTEAFF.

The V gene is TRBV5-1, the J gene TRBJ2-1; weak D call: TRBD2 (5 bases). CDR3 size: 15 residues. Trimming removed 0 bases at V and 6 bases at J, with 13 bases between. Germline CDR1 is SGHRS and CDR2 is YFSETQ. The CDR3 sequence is CASSLGGAGVNEQFF. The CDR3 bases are TGCGCCAGCAGCTTGGGTGGCGCCGGGGTCAATGAGCAGTTCTTC.

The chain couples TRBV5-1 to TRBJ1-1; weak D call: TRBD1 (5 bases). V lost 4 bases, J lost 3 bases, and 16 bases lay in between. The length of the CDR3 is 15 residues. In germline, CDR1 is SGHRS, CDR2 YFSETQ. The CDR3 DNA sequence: TGCGCCAGCAGCCTACAGGCCGGGGGGGACACTGAAGCTTTCTTT. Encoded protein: CASSLQAGGDTEAFF.

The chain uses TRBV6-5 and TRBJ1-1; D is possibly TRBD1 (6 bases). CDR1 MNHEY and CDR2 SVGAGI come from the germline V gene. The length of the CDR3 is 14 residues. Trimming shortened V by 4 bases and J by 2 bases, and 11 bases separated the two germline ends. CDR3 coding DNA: TGTGCCAGCAGTTGGGGGGGGCGCAACACTGAAGCTTTCTTT. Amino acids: CASSWGGRNTEAFF.

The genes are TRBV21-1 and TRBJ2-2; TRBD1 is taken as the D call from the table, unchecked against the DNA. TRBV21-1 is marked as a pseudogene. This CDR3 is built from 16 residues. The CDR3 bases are TGTGCCAGCAGCGCACAGGGCCAGATTGGGACCGGGGAGCTGTTTTTT. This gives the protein CASSAQGQIGTGELFF.

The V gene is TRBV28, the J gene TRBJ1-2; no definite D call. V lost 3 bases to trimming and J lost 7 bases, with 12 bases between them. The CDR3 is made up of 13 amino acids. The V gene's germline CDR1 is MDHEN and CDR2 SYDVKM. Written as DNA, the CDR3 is TGTGCCAGCAGTTTTCATGCCCCAGGTGGCTACACCTTC. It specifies CASSFHAPGGYTF.

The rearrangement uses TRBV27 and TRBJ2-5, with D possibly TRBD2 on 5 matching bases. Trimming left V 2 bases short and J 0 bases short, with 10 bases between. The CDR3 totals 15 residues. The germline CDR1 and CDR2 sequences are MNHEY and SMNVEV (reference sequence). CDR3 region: CASSLLGMYQETQYF. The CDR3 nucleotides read TGTGCCAGCAGTTTACTCGGGATGTACCAAGAGACCCAGTACTTC.

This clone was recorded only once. CDR3 amino acids: CSVRGRPAGETQYF. In DNA form, the CDR3 reads TGCAGCGTTAGGGGGCGACCGGCGGGGGAGACCCAGTACTTC. The chain carries TRBV29-1 and TRBJ2-5; D is possibly TRBD1 (7 bases). Deletions cut 5 bases from V and 5 bases from J, with 18 bases between. Germline V gene data show CDR1 as SQVTM and CDR2 as ANQGSEA. The length of the CDR3 is 14 residues.

The CDR3 DNA sequence: TGTGCCAGCAGCTTATGGGCGGGGGACACAGATACGCAGTATTTT. Protein: CASSLWAGDTDTQYF. V gene TRBV11-1 combines with J gene TRBJ2-3; 7 nucleotides agree with TRBD2. V lost 2 bases and J lost 2; bases outside the gene matches: 4. Per the germline V gene, CDR1 is SGHAT and CDR2 is FQDESV (reference sequence). The CDR3 has 15 amino acids.

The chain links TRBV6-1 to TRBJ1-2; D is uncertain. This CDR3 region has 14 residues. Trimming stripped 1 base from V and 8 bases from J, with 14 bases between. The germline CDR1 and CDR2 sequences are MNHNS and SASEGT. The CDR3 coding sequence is TGTGCCAGCAGTGAAGAGGAGGCCTGGCGCGGCTACACCTTC. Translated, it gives CASSEEEAWRGYTF.

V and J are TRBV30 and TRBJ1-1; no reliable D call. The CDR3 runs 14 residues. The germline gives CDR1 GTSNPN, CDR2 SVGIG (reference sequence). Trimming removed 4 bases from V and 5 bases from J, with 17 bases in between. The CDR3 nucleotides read TGTGCCTGGATTCTCCGGACGGCGGGGACTGAAGCTTTCTTT. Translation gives CAWILRTAGTEAFF.

CDR3 protein: CASSLETGFSGYTF. CDR3 sequence (DNA): TGTGCCAGCAGCTTAGAGACAGGGTTTAGTGGCTACACCTTC. This sequence joins TRBV7-8 and TRBJ1-2; TRBD1 aligns across 7 bases. V lost 1 base, J lost 7 bases, and 6 bases stayed unmatched. Germline V gene lookup returns CDR1 SGHVS and CDR2 FQNEAQ. The CDR3 spans 14 residues. The variable domain in full, with the rest retrieved from reference TRBV7-8 and TRBJ1-2, is GAGVSQSPRYKVAKRGQDVALRCDPISGHVSLFWYQQALGQGPEFLTYFQNEAQLDKSGLPSDRFFAERPEGSVSTLKIQRTQQEDSAVYLCASSLETGFSGYTFGSGTRLTVV.